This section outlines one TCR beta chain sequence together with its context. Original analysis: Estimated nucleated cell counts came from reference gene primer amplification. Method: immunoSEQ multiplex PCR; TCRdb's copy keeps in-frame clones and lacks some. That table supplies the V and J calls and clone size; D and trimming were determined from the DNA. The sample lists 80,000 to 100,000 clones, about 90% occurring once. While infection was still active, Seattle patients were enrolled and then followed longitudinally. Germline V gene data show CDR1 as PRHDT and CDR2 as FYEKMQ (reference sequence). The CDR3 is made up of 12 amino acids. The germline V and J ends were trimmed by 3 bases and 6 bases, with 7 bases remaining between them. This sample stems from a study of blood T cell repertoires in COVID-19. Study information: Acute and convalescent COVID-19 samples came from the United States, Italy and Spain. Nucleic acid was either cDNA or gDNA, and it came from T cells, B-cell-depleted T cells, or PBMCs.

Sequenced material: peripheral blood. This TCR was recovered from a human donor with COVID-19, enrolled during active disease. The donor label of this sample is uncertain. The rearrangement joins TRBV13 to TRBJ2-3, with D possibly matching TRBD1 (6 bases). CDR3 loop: CASSFDRDTQYF. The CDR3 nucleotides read TGTGCCAGCAGCTTCGACAGGGATACGCAGTATTTT.